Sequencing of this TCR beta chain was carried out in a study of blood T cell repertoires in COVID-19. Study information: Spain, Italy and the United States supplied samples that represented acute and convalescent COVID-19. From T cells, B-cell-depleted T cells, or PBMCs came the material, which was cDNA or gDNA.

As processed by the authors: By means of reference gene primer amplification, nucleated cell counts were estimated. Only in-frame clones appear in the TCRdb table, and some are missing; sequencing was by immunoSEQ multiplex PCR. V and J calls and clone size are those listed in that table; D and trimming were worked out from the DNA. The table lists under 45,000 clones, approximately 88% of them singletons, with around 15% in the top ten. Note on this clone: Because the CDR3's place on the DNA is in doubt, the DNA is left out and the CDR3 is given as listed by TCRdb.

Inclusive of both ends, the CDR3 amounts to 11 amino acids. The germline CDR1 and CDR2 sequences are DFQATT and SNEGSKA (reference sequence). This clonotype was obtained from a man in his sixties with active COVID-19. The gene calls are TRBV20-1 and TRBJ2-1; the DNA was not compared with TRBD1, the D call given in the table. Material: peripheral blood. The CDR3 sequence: CSAGWGQGTFF.